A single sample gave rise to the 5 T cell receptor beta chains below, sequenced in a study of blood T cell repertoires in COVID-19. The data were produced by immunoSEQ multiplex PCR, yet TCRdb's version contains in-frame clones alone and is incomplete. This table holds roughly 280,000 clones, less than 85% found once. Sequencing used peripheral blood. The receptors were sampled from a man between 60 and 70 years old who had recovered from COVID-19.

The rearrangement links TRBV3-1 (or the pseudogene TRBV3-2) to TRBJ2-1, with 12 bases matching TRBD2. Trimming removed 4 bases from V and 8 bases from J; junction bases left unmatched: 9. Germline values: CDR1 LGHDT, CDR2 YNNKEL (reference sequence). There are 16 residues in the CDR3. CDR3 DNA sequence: TGTGCCAGCAGCCGAGTGACTAGCGGGAGTGCAGATGAGCAGTTCTTC. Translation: CASSRVTSGSADEQFF.

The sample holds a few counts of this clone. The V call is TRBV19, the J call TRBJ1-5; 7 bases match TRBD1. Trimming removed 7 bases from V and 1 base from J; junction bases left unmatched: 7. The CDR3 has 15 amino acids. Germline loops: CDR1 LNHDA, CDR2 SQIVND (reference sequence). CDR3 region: CASKLDRASNQPQHF. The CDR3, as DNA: TGTGCCAGTAAGCTTGACAGGGCGAGCAATCAGCCCCAGCATTTT.

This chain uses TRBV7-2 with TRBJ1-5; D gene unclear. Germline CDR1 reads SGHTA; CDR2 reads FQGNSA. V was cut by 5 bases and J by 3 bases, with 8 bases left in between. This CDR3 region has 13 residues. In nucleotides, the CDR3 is TGTGCCAGCAGCCCACGGGACAATCAGCCCCAGCATTTT. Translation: CASSPRDNQPQHF.

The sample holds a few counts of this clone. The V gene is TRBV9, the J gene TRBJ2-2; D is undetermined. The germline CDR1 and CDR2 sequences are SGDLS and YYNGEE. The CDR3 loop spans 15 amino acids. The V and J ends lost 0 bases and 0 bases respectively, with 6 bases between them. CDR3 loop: CASSVGRANTGELFF. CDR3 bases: TGTGCCAGCAGCGTAGGTCGGGCGAACACCGGGGAGCTGTTTTTT.

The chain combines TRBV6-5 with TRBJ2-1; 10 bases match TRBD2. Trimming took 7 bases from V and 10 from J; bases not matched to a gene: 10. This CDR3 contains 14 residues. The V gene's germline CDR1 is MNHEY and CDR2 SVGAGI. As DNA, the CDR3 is TGTGCCAGCACCCCCGCTAGCGGGAGCCGCGAGCAGTTCTTC. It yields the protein CASTPASGSREQFF.